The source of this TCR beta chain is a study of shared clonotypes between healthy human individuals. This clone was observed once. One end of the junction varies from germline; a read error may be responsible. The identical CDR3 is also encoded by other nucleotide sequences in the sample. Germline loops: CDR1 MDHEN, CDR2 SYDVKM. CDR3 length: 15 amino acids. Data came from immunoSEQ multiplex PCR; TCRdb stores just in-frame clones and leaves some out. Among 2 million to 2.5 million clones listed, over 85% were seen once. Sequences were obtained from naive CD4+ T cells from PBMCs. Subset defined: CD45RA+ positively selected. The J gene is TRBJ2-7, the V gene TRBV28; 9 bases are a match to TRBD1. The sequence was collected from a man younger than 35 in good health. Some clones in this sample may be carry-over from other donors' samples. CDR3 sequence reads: CASSLGTGGLGEQYF. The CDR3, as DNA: TGCGCCAGCAGTTTGGGAACAGGGGGCCTCGGGGAGCAGTACTTC.